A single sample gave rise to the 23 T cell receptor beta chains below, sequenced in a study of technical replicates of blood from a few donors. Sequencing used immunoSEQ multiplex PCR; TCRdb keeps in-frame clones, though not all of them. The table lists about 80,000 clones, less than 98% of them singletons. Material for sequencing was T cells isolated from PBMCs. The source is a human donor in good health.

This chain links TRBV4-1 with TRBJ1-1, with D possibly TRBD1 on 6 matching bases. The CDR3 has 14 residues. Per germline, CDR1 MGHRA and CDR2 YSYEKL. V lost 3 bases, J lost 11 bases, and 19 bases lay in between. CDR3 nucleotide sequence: TGCGCCAGCAGCCAGGAGGGCGGGGGCCTAGCGGCTTTCTTT. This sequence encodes CASSQEGGGLAAFF.

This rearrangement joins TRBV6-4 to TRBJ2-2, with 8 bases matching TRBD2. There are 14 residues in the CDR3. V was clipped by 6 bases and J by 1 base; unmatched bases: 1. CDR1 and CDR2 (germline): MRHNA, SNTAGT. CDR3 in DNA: TGTGCCAGCAGCACTAGCGGGAACACCGGGGAGCTGTTTTTT. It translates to CASSTSGNTGELFF.

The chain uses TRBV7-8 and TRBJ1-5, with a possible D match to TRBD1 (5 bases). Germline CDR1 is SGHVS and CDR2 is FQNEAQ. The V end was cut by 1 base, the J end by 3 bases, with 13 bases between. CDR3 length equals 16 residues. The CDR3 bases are TGTGCCAGCAGCTTAGTCCCCGACAGAGTCAATCAGCCCCAGCATTTT. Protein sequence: CASSLVPDRVNQPQHF.

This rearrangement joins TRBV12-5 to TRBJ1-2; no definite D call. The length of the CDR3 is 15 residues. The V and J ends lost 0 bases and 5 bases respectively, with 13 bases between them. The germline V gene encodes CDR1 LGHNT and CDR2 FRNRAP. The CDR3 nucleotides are TGTGCTAGTGGTTTGGTATCGCGACATTCTTATGGCTACACCTTC. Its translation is CASGLVSRHSYGYTF. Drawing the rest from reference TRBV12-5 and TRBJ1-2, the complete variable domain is DARVTQTPRHKVTEMGQEVTMRCQPILGHNTVFWYRQTMMQGLELLAYFRNRAPLDDSGMPKDRFSAEMPDATLATLKIQPSEPRDSAVYFCASGLVSRHSYGYTFGSGTRLTVV.

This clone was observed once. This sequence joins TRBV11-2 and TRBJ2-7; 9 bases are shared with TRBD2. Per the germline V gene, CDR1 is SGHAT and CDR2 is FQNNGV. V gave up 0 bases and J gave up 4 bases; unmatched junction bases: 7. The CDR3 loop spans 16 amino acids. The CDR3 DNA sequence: TGTGCCAGCAGCTTAGAATCATCACTAGCGGGTTACGAGCAGTACTTC. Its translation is CASSLESSLAGYEQYF.

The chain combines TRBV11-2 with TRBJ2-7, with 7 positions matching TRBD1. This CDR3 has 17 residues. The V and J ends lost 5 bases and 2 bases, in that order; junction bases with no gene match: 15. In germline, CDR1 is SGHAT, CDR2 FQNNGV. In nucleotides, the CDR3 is TGTGCCAGCAGCGAAACCCACCGACAGGGTCCCGCCTACGAGCAGTACTTC. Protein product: CASSETHRQGPAYEQYF.

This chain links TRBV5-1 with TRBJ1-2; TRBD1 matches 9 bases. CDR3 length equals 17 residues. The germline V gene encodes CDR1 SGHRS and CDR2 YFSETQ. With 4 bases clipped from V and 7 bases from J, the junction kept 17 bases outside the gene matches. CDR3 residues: CASSTRTGTGKIRGYTF. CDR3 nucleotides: TGCGCCAGCAGCACACGTACCGGGACAGGGAAGATTCGTGGCTACACCTTC.

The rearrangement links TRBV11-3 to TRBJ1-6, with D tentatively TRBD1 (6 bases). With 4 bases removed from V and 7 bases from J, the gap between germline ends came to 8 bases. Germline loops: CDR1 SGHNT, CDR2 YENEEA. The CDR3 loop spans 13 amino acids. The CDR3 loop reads CASSSGVNSPLHF. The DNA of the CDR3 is TGTGCCAGCAGCTCAGGGGTGAATTCACCCCTCCACTTT.

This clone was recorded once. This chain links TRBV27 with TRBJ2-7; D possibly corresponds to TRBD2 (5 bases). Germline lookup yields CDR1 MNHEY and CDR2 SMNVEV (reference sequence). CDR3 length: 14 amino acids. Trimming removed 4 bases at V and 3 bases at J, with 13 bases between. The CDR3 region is CASSSQREGYEQYF. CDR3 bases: TGTGCCAGCAGTTCCCAGAGAGAGGGCTACGAGCAGTACTTC.

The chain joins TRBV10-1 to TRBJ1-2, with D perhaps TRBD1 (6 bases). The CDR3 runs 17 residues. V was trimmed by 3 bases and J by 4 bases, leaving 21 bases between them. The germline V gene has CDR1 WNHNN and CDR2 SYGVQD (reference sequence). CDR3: CASSDSKGQSSPYGYTF. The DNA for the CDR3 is TGCGCCAGCAGTGATTCCAAGGGACAAAGTTCTCCCTATGGCTACACCTTC.

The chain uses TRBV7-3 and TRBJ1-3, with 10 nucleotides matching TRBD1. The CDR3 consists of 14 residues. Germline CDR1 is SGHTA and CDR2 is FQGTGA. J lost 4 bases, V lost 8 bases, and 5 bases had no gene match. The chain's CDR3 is CASRDRGSGNTIYF. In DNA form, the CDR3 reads TGTGCCAGCCGGGACAGGGGATCCGGAAACACCATATATTTT.

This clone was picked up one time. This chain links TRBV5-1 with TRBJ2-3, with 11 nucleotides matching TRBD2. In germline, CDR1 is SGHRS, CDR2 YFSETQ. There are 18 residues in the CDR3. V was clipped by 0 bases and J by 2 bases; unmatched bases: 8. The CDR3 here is CASSLEASGRSHTDTQYF. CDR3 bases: TGCGCCAGCAGCTTGGAAGCTAGCGGGAGGTCCCACACAGATACGCAGTATTTT. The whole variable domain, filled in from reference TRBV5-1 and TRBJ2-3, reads KAGVTQTPRYLIKTRGQQVTLSCSPISGHRSVSWYQQTPGQGLQFLFEYFSETQRNKGNFPGRFSGRQFSNSRSEMNVSTLELGDSALYLCASSLEASGRSHTDTQYFGPGTRLTVL.

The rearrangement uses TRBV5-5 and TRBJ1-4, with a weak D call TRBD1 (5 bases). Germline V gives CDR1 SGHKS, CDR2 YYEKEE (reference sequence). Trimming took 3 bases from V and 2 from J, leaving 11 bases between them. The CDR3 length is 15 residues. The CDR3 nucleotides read TGTGCCAGCAGCTACCGCAGACAGACTAATGAAAAACTGTTTTTT. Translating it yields CASSYRRQTNEKLFF.

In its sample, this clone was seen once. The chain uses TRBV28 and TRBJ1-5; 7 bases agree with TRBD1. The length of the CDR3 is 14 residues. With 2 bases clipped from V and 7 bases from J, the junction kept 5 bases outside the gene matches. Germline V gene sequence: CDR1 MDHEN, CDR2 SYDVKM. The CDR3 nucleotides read TGTGCCAGCAGTTTACGAGGGGGCGGACAGCCCCAGCATTTT. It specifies CASSLRGGGQPQHF.

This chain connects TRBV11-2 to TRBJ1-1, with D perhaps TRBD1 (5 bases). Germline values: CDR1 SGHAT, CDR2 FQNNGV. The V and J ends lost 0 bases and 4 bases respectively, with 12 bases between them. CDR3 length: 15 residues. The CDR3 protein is CASSLDRGSGTEAFF. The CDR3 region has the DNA TGTGCCAGCAGCTTAGATAGGGGTTCGGGCACTGAAGCTTTCTTT.

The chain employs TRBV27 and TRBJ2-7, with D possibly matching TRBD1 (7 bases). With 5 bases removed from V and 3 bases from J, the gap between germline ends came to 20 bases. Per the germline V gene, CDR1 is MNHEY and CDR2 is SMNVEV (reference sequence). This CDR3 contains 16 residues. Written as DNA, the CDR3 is TGTGCCAGCAGTCCCCTACGGGGGACAGCAAACTACGAGCAGTACTTC. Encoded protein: CASSPLRGTANYEQYF.

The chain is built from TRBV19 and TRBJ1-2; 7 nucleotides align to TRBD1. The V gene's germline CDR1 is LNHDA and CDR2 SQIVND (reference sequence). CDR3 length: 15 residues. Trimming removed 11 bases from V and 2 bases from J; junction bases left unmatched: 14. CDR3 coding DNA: TGTGCCTCACGCGAAAGGGGGCTGAACAACTATGGCTACACCTTC. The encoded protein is CASRERGLNNYGYTF. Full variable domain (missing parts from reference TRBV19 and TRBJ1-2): DGGITQSPKYLFRKEGQNVTLSCEQNLNHDAMYWYRQDPGQGLRLIYYSQIVNDFQKGDIAEGYSVSREKKESFPLTVTSAQKNPTAFYLCASRERGLNNYGYTFGSGTRLTVV.

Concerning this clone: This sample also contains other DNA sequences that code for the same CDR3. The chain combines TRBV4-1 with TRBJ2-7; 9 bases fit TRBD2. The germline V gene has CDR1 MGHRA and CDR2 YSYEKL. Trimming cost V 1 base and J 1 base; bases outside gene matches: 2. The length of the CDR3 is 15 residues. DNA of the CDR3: TGCGCCAGCAGCCAAGGTAGCGGGGGATCCTACGAGCAGTACTTC. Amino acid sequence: CASSQGSGGSYEQYF.

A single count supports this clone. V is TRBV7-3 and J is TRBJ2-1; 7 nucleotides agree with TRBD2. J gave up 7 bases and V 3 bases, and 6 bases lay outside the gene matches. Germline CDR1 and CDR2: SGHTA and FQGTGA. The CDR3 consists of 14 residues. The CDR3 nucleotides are TGTGCCAGCAGCTTTCAGGGAGGGGAGAATGAGCAGTTCTTC. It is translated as CASSFQGGENEQFF.

CDR3 DNA: TGTGCTAGTGGTTACCGACAGGGGCTCTCTGGAAACACCATATATTTT. Translated: CASGYRQGLSGNTIYF. This sequence joins TRBV12-5 and TRBJ1-3, with 8 positions matching TRBD1. Germline CDR1 and CDR2: LGHNT and FRNRAP. The J segment lost 0 bases and the V segment lost 4 bases, leaving 5 bases of the junction unmatched. The CDR3 totals 16 residues.

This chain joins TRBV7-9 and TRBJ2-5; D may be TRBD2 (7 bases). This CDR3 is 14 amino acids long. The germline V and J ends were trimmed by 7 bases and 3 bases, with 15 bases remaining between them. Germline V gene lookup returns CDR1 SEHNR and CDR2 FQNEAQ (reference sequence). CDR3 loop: CASTMGGGEETQYF. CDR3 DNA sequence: TGTGCCAGCACCATGGGGGGGGGCGAAGAGACCCAGTACTTC. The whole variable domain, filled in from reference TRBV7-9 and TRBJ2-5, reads DTGVSQNPRHKITKRGQNVTFRCDPISEHNRLYWYRQTLGQGPEFLTYFQNEAQLEKSRLLSDRFSAERPKGSFSTLEIQRTEQGDSAMYLCASTMGGGEETQYFGPGTRLLVL.

CDR3 bases: TGTGCCAGCAGCGCTAGCGGGAATGAGCAGTTCTTC. Amino acid sequence: CASSASGNEQFF. The V call is TRBV9, the J call TRBJ2-1, with TRBD2 matching 8 bases. The CDR3 length is 12 residues. J lost 7 bases, V lost 3 bases, and 0 bases had no gene match. Germline CDR1 reads SGDLS; CDR2 reads YYNGEE.

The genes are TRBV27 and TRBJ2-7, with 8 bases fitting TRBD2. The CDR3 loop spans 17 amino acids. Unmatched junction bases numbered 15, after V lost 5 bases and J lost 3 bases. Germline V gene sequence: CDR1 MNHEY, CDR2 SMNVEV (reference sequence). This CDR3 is CASSRRGAGGSRYEQYF. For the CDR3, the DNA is TGTGCCAGCAGTCGGCGGGGTGCGGGAGGTTCCCGCTACGAGCAGTACTTC.